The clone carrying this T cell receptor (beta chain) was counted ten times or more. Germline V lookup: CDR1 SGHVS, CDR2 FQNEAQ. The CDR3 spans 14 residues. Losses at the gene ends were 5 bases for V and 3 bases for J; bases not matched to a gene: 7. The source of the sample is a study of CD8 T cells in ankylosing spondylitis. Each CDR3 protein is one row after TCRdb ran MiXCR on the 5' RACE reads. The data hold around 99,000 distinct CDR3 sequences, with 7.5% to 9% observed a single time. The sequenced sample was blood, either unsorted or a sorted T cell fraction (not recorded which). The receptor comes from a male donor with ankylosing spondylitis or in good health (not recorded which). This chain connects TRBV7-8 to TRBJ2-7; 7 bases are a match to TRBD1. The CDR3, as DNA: TGTGCCAGCAGCGTACGGGACAGTGGCTACGAGCAGTACTTC. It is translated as CASSVRDSGYEQYF.